This T cell receptor beta chain was sequenced during a study of blood T cell repertoires in COVID-19. Germline CDR1 is ENHRY and CDR2 is SYGVKD. The CDR3 runs 14 residues. V lost 6 bases and J lost 6; bases outside the gene matches: 6. The study drew participants aged about 18 to 95 years from about two dozen US areas. Symptom resolution, clearance, or two negative PCRs marked the recovered donors of Cohort 3. The table came from immunoSEQ multiplex PCR; TCRdb's copy has only in-frame clones and leaves some out. The data contain approximately 220,000 clones, around 84% of them singletons. The source material was PBMCs or T cells enriched from blood (not recorded which). V gene TRBV10-3 combines with J gene TRBJ2-2; TRBD1 matches at 8 bases. The sequence was collected from a woman between 35 and 50 years old who had recovered from COVID-19. The CDR3 nucleotides read TGTGCCATCAGACCGGACAGGGACCCCGGGGAGCTGTTTTTT. Its protein product is CAIRPDRDPGELFF.